These 7 T cell receptor beta chains came from one sample sequenced in a study of T cells in Graves' hyperthyroidism and ophthalmopathy. TCR beta CDR3 sequences were amplified from RNA transcripts. A set of HTBI primers served as the primers for a first-round RT-PCR of the TCR CDR3. MiXCR, run by TCRdb on the multiplex PCR reads, gives a single entry per CDR3 protein. The table lists hundreds of thousands of distinct CDR3 sequences, 16% of them singletons. The source material was blood. All receptors derive from a woman in her late teens or twenties with Graves' hyperthyroidism.

This clonotype has a count of ten or more. J is TRBJ2-3 and V is TRBV3-1; D ambiguous. Germline CDR1 LGHDT, CDR2 YNNKEL (reference sequence). The CDR3 is made up of 15 amino acids. V lost 4 bases to trimming and J lost 6 bases, with 17 bases between them. The CDR3 DNA sequence: TGTGCCAGCAGCCCCCCTTCCAGTCACGGGGATACGCAGTATTTT. Translation gives CASSPPSSHGDTQYF.

This chain links TRBV12-3 or TRBV12-4 with TRBJ2-5; possible D gene TRBD1, 6 bases. Between the trimmed V and J ends, which lost 5 bases and 1 base, there was a span of 14 bases. The CDR3 extends over 15 amino acids. Written as DNA, the CDR3 is TGTGCCAGCAGTCGAGACAGGATAGGCCAAGAGACCCAGTACTTC. This sequence encodes CASSRDRIGQETQYF.

The table lists this clonotype with many counts. V and J are TRBV2 and TRBJ2-2, with 14 bases identical to TRBD2. The CDR3 has 17 residues. Germline V gene sequence: CDR1 SNHLY, CDR2 FYNNEI. Trimming removed 6 bases from V and 0 bases from J; junction bases left unmatched: 3. This CDR3 reads CASRGLAGDTNTGELFF. The DNA for the CDR3 is TGTGCCAGCAGGGGACTAGCGGGGGACACGAACACCGGGGAGCTGTTTTTT.

This clonotype was observed many times. V usage is TRBV7-7 and J usage is TRBJ2-3; D may be TRBD2 (6 bases). Between the trimmed V and J ends, which lost 0 bases and 8 bases, there was a span of 12 bases. The CDR3 covers 14 residues. Germline lookup yields CDR1 SSHAT and CDR2 FNYEAQ (reference sequence). The DNA for the CDR3 is TGTGCCAGCAGCTTAGCGGAGGCGGAGGGTACGCAGTATTTT. The encoded protein is CASSLAEAEGTQYF.

The rearrangement links TRBV7-9 to TRBJ1-4; D is undetermined. This CDR3 comprises 15 residues. Trimming removed 6 bases from V and 0 bases from J, with 11 bases in between. The V gene's germline CDR1 is SEHNR and CDR2 FQNEAQ (reference sequence). CDR3 bases: TGTGCCAGCAGTTCCTACACCGCAACTAATGAAAAACTGTTTTTT. Protein: CASSSYTATNEKLFF.

This clonotype was detected only a few times. The chain joins TRBV18 to TRBJ2-2; 8 bases fit TRBD2. J gave up 5 bases and V 3 bases, and 8 bases lay outside the gene matches. The germline V gene has CDR1 KGHSH and CDR2 LQKENI. This CDR3 is 16 amino acids long. This CDR3 reads CASSPAQGLETGELFF. The CDR3 nucleotides read TGTGCCAGCTCACCCGCACAGGGACTAGAGACCGGGGAGCTGTTTTTT.

The sample holds one count of this clonotype. The rearrangement joins TRBV20-1 to TRBJ1-5; 8 positions agree with TRBD1. This CDR3 spans 13 amino acids. Germline trimming cut 6 bases from V and 5 bases from J; bases unmatched to any gene: 6. Germline values: CDR1 DFQATT, CDR2 SNEGSKA (reference sequence). CDR3 in amino acids: CSASGQGDQPQHF. CDR3 nucleotide sequence: TGCAGTGCCTCTGGACAGGGAGATCAGCCCCAGCATTTT.